The 25 T cell receptor beta chains below come from one sample, sequenced in a study of blood T cell repertoires in COVID-19. This table comes from immunoSEQ multiplex PCR, and its TCRdb copy is limited to in-frame clones, with some not included. The table records roughly 200,000 clones, around 80% of them present only once. Sequenced: peripheral blood. These receptors were obtained from a human donor in a cohort sampled during active COVID-19.

CDR3 coding DNA: TGTGCCAGCAGTCCACTATCAGGGGAAAGTTATGGCTACACCTTC. Translation: CASSPLSGESYGYTF. The V call is TRBV28, the J call TRBJ1-2, with D maybe TRBD1 (6 bases). This CDR3 is 15 amino acids long. V was cut by 5 bases and J by 5 bases, with 18 bases left in between. The germline V gene has CDR1 MDHEN and CDR2 SYDVKM.

The DNA for the CDR3 is TGCGCCAGCAGCTTGGCCGGGACAGGGGGCGAGGGCTACACCTTC. As protein: CASSLAGTGGEGYTF. J is TRBJ1-2 and V is TRBV5-1, with 12 bases aligning to TRBD1. Germline V gives CDR1 SGHRS, CDR2 YFSETQ. The CDR3 extends over 15 amino acids. V gave up 0 bases and J gave up 8 bases; unmatched junction bases: 5.

The V gene is TRBV7-2, the J gene TRBJ2-4, with a tentative D call TRBD1 (5 bases). Germline V gene sequence: CDR1 SGHTA, CDR2 FQGNSA. V lost 5 bases and J lost 8, with 10 bases in between. The length of the CDR3 is 12 residues. The CDR3 protein is CASSERGYIQYF. In DNA form, the CDR3 reads TGTGCCAGCAGCGAAAGGGGTTACATTCAGTACTTC.

The rearrangement joins TRBV7-2 to TRBJ1-4; 7 bases fit TRBD1. The V segment lost 1 base and the J segment 7 bases; nucleotides outside the gene matches: 9. CDR1 is SGHTA and CDR2 is FQGNSA in the germline V gene. The length of the CDR3 is 16 residues. The CDR3: CASSLGPPNRGEKLFF. The CDR3 DNA reads as TGTGCCAGCAGCTTAGGCCCCCCCAACAGGGGTGAAAAACTGTTTTTT.

The genes are TRBV5-4 and TRBJ2-1, with a weak D call TRBD2 (6 bases). The germline CDR1 and CDR2 sequences are SGHNT and YYREEE (reference sequence). Deletions cut 4 bases from V and 0 bases from J, with 11 bases between. This CDR3 is 15 amino acids long. The CDR3 DNA reads TGTGCCAGCAGCCCAGGGACTGACTCCTACAATGAGCAGTTCTTC. Translation gives CASSPGTDSYNEQFF.

The chain combines TRBV19 with TRBJ2-7; TRBD2 matches at 8 bases. With 3 bases clipped from V and 5 bases from J, the junction kept 3 bases outside the gene matches. The CDR3 is 13 residues long. In germline, CDR1 is LNHDA, CDR2 SQIVND (reference sequence). CDR3 DNA: TGTGCCAGTAGTATCTCGGGGGGGCACGAGCAGTACGTC. It is translated as CASSISGGHEQYV.

The chain couples TRBV5-1 to TRBJ2-3; the D gene is possibly TRBD2 (7 bases). Deletions cut 2 bases from V and 4 bases from J, with 14 bases between. This CDR3 contains 15 residues. Per germline, CDR1 SGHRS and CDR2 YFSETQ. The CDR3 DNA reads as TGCGCCAGCAGCTTCTGGCGGGGGCGATCAGATACGCAGTATTTT. Its translation is CASSFWRGRSDTQYF.

The chain has TRBV19 and TRBJ1-2; TRBD1 matches at 10 bases. Germline V gene lookup returns CDR1 LNHDA and CDR2 SQIVND (reference sequence). V gave up 2 bases and J gave up 0 bases; unmatched junction bases: 6. The CDR3 has 17 amino acids. CDR3 DNA sequence: TGTGCCAGTAGTATAAAGGAGACAGGGGGCTCTAACTATGGCTACACCTTC. It specifies CASSIKETGGSNYGYTF.

As to this clone: The junction departs from germline at one end; a sequencing error may be responsible. The chain carries TRBV10-3 and TRBJ1-3; perhaps TRBD1 as D (6 bases). This CDR3 contains 12 residues. Per the germline V gene, CDR1 is ENHRY and CDR2 is SYGVKD. The CDR3 DNA reads TGTGCCATCAGTCCAGCCGGGGACACCGTATATTTT. This sequence encodes CAISPAGDTVYF.

The chain combines TRBV7-9 with TRBJ2-2; D not resolved. Looked up from germline, CDR1 is SEHNR and CDR2 is FQNEAQ (reference sequence). The CDR3 spans 14 residues. The V end lost 1 base, the J end lost 6 bases, and 9 bases lay between the germline ends. This chain's CDR3 is CASSLGSLSGELFF. In nucleotides, the CDR3 is TGTGCCAGCAGCTTAGGTAGCCTCTCCGGGGAGCTGTTTTTT. The full variable domain, completed using reference TRBV7-9 and TRBJ2-2, is DTGVSQNPRHKITKRGQNVTFRCDPISEHNRLYWYRQTLGQGPEFLTYFQNEAQLEKSRLLSDRFSAERPKGSFSTLEIQRTEQGDSAMYLCASSLGSLSGELFFGEGSRLTVL.

The rearrangement links TRBV5-1 to TRBJ2-3; 9 nucleotides agree with TRBD2. There are 15 residues in the CDR3. Germline lookup yields CDR1 SGHRS and CDR2 YFSETQ. Trimming took 1 base from V and 3 from J; bases not matched to a gene: 3. In DNA form, the CDR3 reads TGCGCCAGCAGCTTGCAGCGGGGGGTGACAGATACGCAGTATTTT. Translating it yields CASSLQRGVTDTQYF.

The rearrangement uses TRBV3-1 (or the pseudogene TRBV3-2) and TRBJ1-1; tentatively, D is TRBD1 (5 bases). The CDR3 runs to 15 residues. Germline CDR1 LGHDT, CDR2 YNNKEL (reference sequence). Trimming took off 7 bases at V and 4 bases at J, with 19 bases between the two ends. The CDR3 DNA reads as TGTGCCAGCACCTCAGCGGGGGGTGGATTCACTGAAGCTTTCTTT. Residues: CASTSAGGGFTEAFF.

The chain is built from TRBV7-2 and TRBJ2-3; a possible D gene is TRBD2 (7 bases). Germline values: CDR1 SGHTA, CDR2 FQGNSA. With 6 bases removed from V and 1 base from J, the gap between germline ends came to 14 bases. This CDR3 has 15 residues. Written as DNA, the CDR3 is TGTGCCAGCAGTAGGGGGGGTATTGGCACAGATACGCAGTATTTT. Translating it yields CASSRGGIGTDTQYF.

The V gene is TRBV9, the J gene TRBJ2-5; D might be TRBD2 (6 bases). The CDR3 totals 13 residues. Germline values: CDR1 SGDLS, CDR2 YYNGEE. With 2 bases removed from V and 5 bases from J, the gap between germline ends came to 10 bases. CDR3 nucleotide sequence: TGTGCCAGCAGCGTTGACCGGGGGGAGACCCAGTACTTC. Protein product: CASSVDRGETQYF.

V usage is TRBV19 and J usage is TRBJ2-3; TRBD2 is a possible D gene (5 bases). The V end was cut by 5 bases, the J end by 3 bases, with 18 bases between. CDR3 length equals 16 residues. Looked up from germline, CDR1 is LNHDA and CDR2 is SQIVND (reference sequence). CDR3 amino acids: CASSRGTLDWTDTQYF. CDR3 in DNA: TGTGCCAGTAGTCGGGGTACGCTAGATTGGACAGATACGCAGTATTTT.

J is TRBJ2-3 and V is TRBV6-1, with D maybe TRBD2 (5 bases). Trimming took off 3 bases at V and 9 bases at J, with 10 bases between the two ends. Germline V lookup: CDR1 MNHNS, CDR2 SASEGT. This CDR3 spans 12 amino acids. CDR3 loop: CASSERAGTQYF. The DNA of the CDR3 is TGTGCCAGCAGTGAGAGGGCAGGAACGCAGTATTTT.

The V and J genes are TRBV4-1 and TRBJ1-2, with D possibly TRBD1 on 5 matching bases. This CDR3 is built from 15 residues. Germline CDR1 and CDR2: MGHRA and YSYEKL. The V gene lost 5 bases and the J gene lost 0 bases, with 13 bases spanning the gap. CDR3 amino acids: CASSGFPTANYGYTF. The CDR3 DNA follows: TGCGCCAGCAGCGGGTTCCCGACAGCTAACTATGGCTACACCTTC.

V usage is TRBV7-9 and J usage is TRBJ2-5; D tentatively reads TRBD1 or TRBD2 (5 bases each). The CDR3 length is 13 residues. V gave up 5 bases and J gave up 1 base, with 8 bases separating them. The germline V gene has CDR1 SEHNR and CDR2 FQNEAQ (reference sequence). For the CDR3, the DNA is TGTGCCAGCAGCAGGGGAGCCCAAGAGACCCAGTACTTC. Encoded protein: CASSRGAQETQYF. Full variable domain (remainder filled in from reference TRBV7-9 and TRBJ2-5): DTGVSQNPRHKITKRGQNVTFRCDPISEHNRLYWYRQTLGQGPEFLTYFQNEAQLEKSRLLSDRFSAERPKGSFSTLEIQRTEQGDSAMYLCASSRGAQETQYFGPGTRLLVL.

The V and J genes are TRBV6-6 and TRBJ1-4; D is possibly TRBD1 (6 bases). V shed 5 bases and J shed 8 bases, with 12 bases lying between them. CDR3 length: 13 amino acids. Germline V gene data show CDR1 as MNHNY and CDR2 as SVGAGI (reference sequence). CDR3 sequence (DNA): TGTGCCAGCAGTCACACGACAGGAGAAAAACTGTTTTTT. Translation gives CASSHTTGEKLFF.

This chain uses TRBV28 with TRBJ1-5; possible D gene TRBD1, 5 bases. This CDR3 is 16 amino acids long. Germline CDR1 is MDHEN and CDR2 is SYDVKM. The ends were cut back, 5 bases at V and 4 bases at J, with 18 bases in the middle. CDR3 bases: TGTGCCAGCAGTCTCGTGAACGGGGGGAGGAATCAGCCCCAGCATTTT. Protein product: CASSLVNGGRNQPQHF.

The rearrangement joins TRBV6-5 to TRBJ1-2; 7 bases are shared with TRBD1. Germline CDR1 and CDR2: MNHEY and SVGAGI. The CDR3 has 14 residues. V was pared by 2 bases and J by 6 bases, with 6 bases of the junction left unmatched. This CDR3 reads CASSYGRDRDGYTF. The CDR3 region has the DNA TGTGCCAGCAGTTACGGTCGAGACAGGGATGGCTACACCTTC.

The chain links TRBV4-1 to TRBJ1-4; possible D gene TRBD1, 6 bases. CDR1 MGHRA and CDR2 YSYEKL come from the germline V gene. The length of the CDR3 is 17 residues. V was trimmed by 3 bases and J by 0 bases, leaving 14 bases between them. CDR3 DNA: TGCGCCAGCAGCCAGCGAACCTCAGGGGCAACTAATGAAAAACTGTTTTTT. This sequence encodes CASSQRTSGATNEKLFF.

V usage is TRBV5-4 and J usage is TRBJ2-1; the D gene is possibly TRBD2 (5 bases). V lost 0 bases and J lost 12, with 10 bases in between. The CDR3 loop spans 12 amino acids. Germline CDR1 and CDR2: SGHNT and YYREEE (reference sequence). CDR3 sequence: CASSLGSVGQFF. The CDR3 nucleotides read TGTGCCAGCAGCTTGGGTAGCGTAGGGCAGTTCTTC.

This clone was detected only once. The chain employs TRBV3-1 (or the pseudogene TRBV3-2) and TRBJ2-1; a possible D gene is TRBD1 (6 bases). Trimming removed 0 bases from V and 4 bases from J, with 10 bases in between. Germline CDR1 is LGHDT and CDR2 is YNNKEL (reference sequence). The CDR3 consists of 15 residues. The chain's CDR3 is CASSQEQQGYNEQFF. The CDR3 DNA is TGTGCCAGCAGCCAAGAACAGCAGGGGTACAATGAGCAGTTCTTC.

V gene TRBV11-2 combines with J gene TRBJ1-1; D ambiguous. This CDR3 is 14 amino acids long. Between the trimmed V and J ends, which lost 5 bases and 5 bases, there was a span of 15 bases. From germline, CDR1 is SGHAT and CDR2 FQNNGV. CDR3 loop: CASSTTSGATEAFF. The CDR3 DNA sequence: TGTGCCAGCAGCACAACTAGCGGAGCGACTGAAGCTTTCTTT.